Following are 2 T cell receptor beta chains from one sample sequenced in a study of technical replicates of blood from a handful of donors. The repertoire was sequenced with immunoSEQ multiplex PCR; TCRdb's copy has only in-frame clones and lacks some. Here the sample spans tens of thousands of clones, about 96% being singletons. The sample was T cells isolated from PBMCs. The receptors here all came from a human donor in good health.

The V gene is TRBV5-8, the J gene TRBJ2-5, with 10 bases matching TRBD1. CDR3 size: 14 residues. Unmatched junction bases numbered 4, after V lost 4 bases and J lost 4 bases. From germline, CDR1 is SGHTS and CDR2 YDEGEE. Here the CDR3 reads CASSLGQGSETQYF. CDR3 coding DNA: TGTGCCAGCAGCCTGGGACAGGGGTCAGAGACCCAGTACTTC.

The chain combines TRBV11-3 with TRBJ2-7, with TRBD1 matching over 9 bases. Trimming took 4 bases from V and 0 from J; bases not matched to a gene: 13. This CDR3 comprises 18 residues. The germline CDR1 and CDR2 sequences are SGHNT and YENEEA. CDR3 nucleotide sequence: TGTGCCAGCAGCTGGGGGACAGGGCCGACCTTAAGCTCCTACGAGCAGTACTTC. This encodes CASSWGTGPTLSSYEQYF.